This TCR beta chain was sequenced during a study of shared clonotypes between healthy human individuals. General study findings and limits: Blood was the sole source, and tissue repertoires probably differ.

Concerning this clone itself: The antigen is unknown. In the same sample, other DNA sequences code for this CDR3.

When replicate PCRs were run on unsorted PBMC, they used approximately 0.3 ug DNA, 25,000 to 35,000 T cell genomes. TCRdb keeps only in-frame clones here, not all; method: immunoSEQ multiplex PCR. The sample consists of about 490,000 clones, 70% to 80% of them appearing once. V was shortened by 2 bases and J by 4 bases, with 2 bases between the two germline ends. Germline CDR1 reads MNHEY; CDR2 reads SVGAGI. CDR3 length: 12 residues. The specimen sequenced was PBMCs. The clonotype originates from a woman between 40 and 50 years old in good health. Some clones in this sample may be carry-over from other donors' samples. The V and J genes are TRBV6-5 and TRBJ2-2; the D is unclear. CDR3 nucleotide sequence: TGTGCCAGCAGTTACCGCACCGGGGAGCTGTTTTTT. Translation: CASSYRTGELFF.